The clone carrying this T cell receptor (beta chain) was detected only once. This sample is drawn from a study of cytomegalovirus exposure and HLA in healthy donors. Use of 60 Vbeta and 13 Jbeta primers characterized the PCR. Repertoires were generated with immunoSEQ multiplex PCR, while TCRdb's copy carries only in-frame clones and drops some. The table lists 93,000 or so clones, just under 85% of them singletons. Germline-derived CDR1 and CDR2 are LGHNA and YNFKEQ. Trimming took off 2 bases at V and 2 bases at J, with 6 bases between the two ends. This CDR3 has 14 amino acids. The rearrangement links TRBV4-2 to TRBJ2-2; D gene uncertain. Specimen: PBMCs. This clonotype originated in a woman aged 18-29 years in good health and CMV-seropositive. CDR3 residues: CASSQYINTGELFF. CDR3 nucleotide sequence: TGTGCCAGCAGCCAATACATCAACACCGGGGAGCTGTTTTTT.